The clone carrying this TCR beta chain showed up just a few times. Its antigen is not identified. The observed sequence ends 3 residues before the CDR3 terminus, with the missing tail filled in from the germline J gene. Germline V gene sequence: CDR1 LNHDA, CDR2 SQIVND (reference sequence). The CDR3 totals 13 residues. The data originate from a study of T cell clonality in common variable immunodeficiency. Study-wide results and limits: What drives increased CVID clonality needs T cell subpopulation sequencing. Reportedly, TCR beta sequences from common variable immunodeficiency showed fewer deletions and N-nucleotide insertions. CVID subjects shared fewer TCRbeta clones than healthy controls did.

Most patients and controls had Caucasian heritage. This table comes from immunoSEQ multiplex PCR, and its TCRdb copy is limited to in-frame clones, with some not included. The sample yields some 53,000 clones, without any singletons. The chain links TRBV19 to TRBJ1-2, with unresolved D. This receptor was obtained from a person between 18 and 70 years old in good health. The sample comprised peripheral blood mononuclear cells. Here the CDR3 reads CASSIGPNGEYTF. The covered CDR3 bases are TGTGCCAGTAGTATAGGACCTAACGGGGAG.